This entry is about one T cell receptor (beta chain). This record belongs to a study of shared clonotypes between healthy human individuals. Study information: Each donor contributed plates that comprised three CD4 naive, three CD4 memory, two CD8 naive and one CD8 memory.

Running of the assay took place at deep level. Sequencing was performed with immunoSEQ multiplex PCR; in TCRdb, only in-frame clones are kept and a portion is missing. Seen here are around 330,000 clones, roughly 70% observed once, and the top ten hold about a tenth. CD45RA+ naive and CD45RA-negative memory subsets were separated from CD4+ cells. The CDR3 runs to 16 residues. Germline CDR1 reads SGHRS; CDR2 reads YFSETQ. V gave up 2 bases and J gave up 2 bases; unmatched junction bases: 5. V gene TRBV5-1 combines with J gene TRBJ2-5; 11 positions agree with TRBD2. The source is a man aged 25 to 40 in good health. The sample comprised memory CD4+ T cells sorted from blood. The sample's subset: CD45RA-negative fraction. The CDR3 protein is CASSFGTSGAQETQYF. The CDR3 DNA follows: TGCGCCAGCAGCTTCGGGACTAGCGGTGCTCAAGAGACCCAGTACTTC.